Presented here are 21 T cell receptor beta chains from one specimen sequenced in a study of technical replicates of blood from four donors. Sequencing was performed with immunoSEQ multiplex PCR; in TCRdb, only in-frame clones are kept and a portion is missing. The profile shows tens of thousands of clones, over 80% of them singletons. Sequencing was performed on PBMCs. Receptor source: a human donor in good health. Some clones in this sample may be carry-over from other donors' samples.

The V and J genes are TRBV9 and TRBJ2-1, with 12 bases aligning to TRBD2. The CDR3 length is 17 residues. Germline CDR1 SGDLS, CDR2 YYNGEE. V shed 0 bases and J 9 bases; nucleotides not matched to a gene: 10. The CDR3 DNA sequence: TGTGCCAGCAGCGTAGCCGGGGCTAGCGGGAGGGCCGGTGAGCAGTTCTTC. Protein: CASSVAGASGRAGEQFF.

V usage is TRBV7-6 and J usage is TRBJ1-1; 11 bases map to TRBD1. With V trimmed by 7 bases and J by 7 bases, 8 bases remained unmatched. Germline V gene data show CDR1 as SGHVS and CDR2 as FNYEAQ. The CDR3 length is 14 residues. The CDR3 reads CASTPDRGRGEAFF. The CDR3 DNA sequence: TGTGCCAGCACCCCGGACAGGGGGCGAGGTGAAGCTTTCTTT.

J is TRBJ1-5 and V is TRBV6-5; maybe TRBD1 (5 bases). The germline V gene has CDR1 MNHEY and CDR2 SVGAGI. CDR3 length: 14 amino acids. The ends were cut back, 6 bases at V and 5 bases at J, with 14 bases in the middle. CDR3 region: CASRRDSQYQPQHF. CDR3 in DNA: TGTGCCAGCAGAAGAGACAGCCAATATCAGCCCCAGCATTTT.

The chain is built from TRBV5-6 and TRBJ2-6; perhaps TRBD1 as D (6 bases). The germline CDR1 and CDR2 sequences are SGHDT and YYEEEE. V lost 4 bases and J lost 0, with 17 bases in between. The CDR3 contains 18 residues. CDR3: CASSTRQVQSSGANVLTF. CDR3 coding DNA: TGTGCCAGCAGCACAAGACAGGTCCAGAGCTCTGGGGCCAACGTCCTGACTTTC. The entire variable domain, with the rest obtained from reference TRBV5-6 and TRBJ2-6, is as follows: DAGVTQSPTHLIKTRGQQVTLRCSPKSGHDTVSWYQQALGQGPQFIFQYYEEEERQRGNFPDRFSGHQFPNYSSELNVNALLLGDSALYLCASSTRQVQSSGANVLTFGAGSRLTVL.

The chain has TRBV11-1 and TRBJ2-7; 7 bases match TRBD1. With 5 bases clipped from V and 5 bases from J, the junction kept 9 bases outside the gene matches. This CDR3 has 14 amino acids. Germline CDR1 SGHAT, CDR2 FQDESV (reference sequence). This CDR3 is CASSDQTGPNEQYF. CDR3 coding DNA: TGTGCCAGCAGCGACCAGACAGGGCCCAACGAGCAGTACTTC.

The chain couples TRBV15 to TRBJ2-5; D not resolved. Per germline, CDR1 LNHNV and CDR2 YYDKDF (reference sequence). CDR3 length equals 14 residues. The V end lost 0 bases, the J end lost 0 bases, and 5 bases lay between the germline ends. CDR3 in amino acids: CATSRDRYQETQYF. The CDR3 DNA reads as TGTGCCACCAGCAGAGACAGGTACCAAGAGACCCAGTACTTC.

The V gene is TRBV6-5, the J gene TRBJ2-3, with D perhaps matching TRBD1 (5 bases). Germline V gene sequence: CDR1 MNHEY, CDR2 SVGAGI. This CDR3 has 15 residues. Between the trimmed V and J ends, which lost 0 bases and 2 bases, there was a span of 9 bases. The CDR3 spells CASSYSRQHTDTQYF. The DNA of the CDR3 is TGTGCCAGCAGTTACTCAAGACAGCACACAGATACGCAGTATTTT.

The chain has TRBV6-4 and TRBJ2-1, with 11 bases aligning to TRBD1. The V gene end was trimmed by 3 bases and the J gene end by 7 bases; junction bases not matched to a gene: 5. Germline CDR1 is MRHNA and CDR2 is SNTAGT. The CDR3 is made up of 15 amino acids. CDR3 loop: CASSEGQGVANEQFF. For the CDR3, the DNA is TGTGCCAGCAGTGAGGGACAGGGGGTCGCAAATGAGCAGTTCTTC.

The CDR3 sequence is CASSTRLGTSGNTGELFF. DNA of the CDR3: TGTGCCAGCAGCACCCGCCTGGGGACTAGCGGGAACACCGGGGAGCTGTTTTTT. The chain recombines TRBV7-8 with TRBJ2-2; 11 bases align to TRBD2. The CDR3 runs 18 residues. The trim removed 5 bases at V and 1 base at J, leaving 9 bases unmatched. Germline CDR1 reads SGHVS; CDR2 reads FQNEAQ.

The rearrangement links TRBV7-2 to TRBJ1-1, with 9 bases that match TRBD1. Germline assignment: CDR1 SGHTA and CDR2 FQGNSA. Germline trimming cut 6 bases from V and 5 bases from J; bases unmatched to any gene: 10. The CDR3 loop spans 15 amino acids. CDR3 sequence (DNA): TGTGCCAGCAGACCCTCGGACAGGGGTGGGACTGAAGCTTTCTTT. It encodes CASRPSDRGGTEAFF.

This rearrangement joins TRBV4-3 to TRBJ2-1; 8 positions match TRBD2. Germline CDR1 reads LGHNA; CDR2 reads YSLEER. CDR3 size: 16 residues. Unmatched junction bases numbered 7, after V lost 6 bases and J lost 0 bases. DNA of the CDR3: TGCGCCAGCAGTCAATGGACTAGCAGCTCCTACAATGAGCAGTTCTTC. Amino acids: CASSQWTSSSYNEQFF.

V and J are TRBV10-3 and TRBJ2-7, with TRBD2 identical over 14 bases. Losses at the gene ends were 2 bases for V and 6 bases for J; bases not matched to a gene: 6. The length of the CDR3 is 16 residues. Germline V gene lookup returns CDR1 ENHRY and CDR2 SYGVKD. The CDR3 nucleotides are TGTGCCATCAGTGAGGGGACTAGCGGGGGTGGATCCGAGCAGTACTTC. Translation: CAISEGTSGGGSEQYF.

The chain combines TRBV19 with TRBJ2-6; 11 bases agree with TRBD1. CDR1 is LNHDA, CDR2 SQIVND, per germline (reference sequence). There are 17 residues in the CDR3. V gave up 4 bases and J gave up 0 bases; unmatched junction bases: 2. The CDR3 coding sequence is TGTGCCAGTAGTAAAGGGACAGGGGGCTCTGGGGCCAACGTCCTGACTTTC. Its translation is CASSKGTGGSGANVLTF. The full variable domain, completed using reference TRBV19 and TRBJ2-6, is DGGITQSPKYLFRKEGQNVTLSCEQNLNHDAMYWYRQDPGQGLRLIYYSQIVNDFQKGDIAEGYSVSREKKESFPLTVTSAQKNPTAFYLCASSKGTGGSGANVLTFGAGSRLTVL.

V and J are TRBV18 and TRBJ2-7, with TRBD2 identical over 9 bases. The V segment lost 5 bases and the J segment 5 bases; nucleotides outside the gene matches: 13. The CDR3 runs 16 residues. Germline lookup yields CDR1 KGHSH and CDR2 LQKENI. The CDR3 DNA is TGTGCCAGCTCATCCGTGGGCAGCGGGAGGTTCCACGAGCAGTACTTC. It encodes CASSSVGSGRFHEQYF.

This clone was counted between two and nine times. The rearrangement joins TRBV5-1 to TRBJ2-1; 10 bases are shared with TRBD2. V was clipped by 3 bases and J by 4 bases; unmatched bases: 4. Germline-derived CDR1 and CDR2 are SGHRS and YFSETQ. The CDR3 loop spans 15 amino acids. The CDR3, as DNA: TGCGCCAGCAGCTCCGGGACTAGCGTATACAATGAGCAGTTCTTC. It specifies CASSSGTSVYNEQFF.

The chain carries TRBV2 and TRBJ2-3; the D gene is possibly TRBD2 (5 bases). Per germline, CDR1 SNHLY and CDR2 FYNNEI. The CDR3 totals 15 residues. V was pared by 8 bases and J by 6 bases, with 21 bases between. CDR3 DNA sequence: TGTGCCAGCGCCGGTTCCTTAACCAGAGGGGATACGCAGTATTTT. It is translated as CASAGSLTRGDTQYF.

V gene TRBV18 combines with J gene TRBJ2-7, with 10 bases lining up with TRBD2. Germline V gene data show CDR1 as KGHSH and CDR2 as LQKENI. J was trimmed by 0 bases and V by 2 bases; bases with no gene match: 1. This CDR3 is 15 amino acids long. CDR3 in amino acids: CASSPTSGNSYEQYF. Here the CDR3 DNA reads TGTGCCAGCTCACCAACTAGCGGGAACTCCTACGAGCAGTACTTC.

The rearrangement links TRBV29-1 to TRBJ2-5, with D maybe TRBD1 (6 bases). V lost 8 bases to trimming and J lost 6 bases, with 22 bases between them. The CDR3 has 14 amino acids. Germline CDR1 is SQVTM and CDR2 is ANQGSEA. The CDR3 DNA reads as TGCAGCTTCGCGGCGGTGGGGGCTAAGAAGACCCAGTACTTC. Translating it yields CSFAAVGAKKTQYF.

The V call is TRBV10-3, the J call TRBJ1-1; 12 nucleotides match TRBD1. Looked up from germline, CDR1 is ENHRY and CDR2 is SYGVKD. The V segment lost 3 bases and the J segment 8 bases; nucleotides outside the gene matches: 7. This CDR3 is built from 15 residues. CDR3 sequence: CAISDPGTGGREAFF. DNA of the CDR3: TGTGCCATCAGTGACCCCGGGACAGGGGGCCGGGAAGCTTTCTTT.

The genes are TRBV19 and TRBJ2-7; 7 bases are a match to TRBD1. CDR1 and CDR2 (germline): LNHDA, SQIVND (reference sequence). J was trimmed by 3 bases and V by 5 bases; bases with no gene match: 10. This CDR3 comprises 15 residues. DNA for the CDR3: TGTGCCAGTAGTCTGCTACAGGGGAAGAACTACGAGCAGTACTTC. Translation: CASSLLQGKNYEQYF.

CDR3 region: CASSPRLDTQYF. The DNA of the CDR3 is TGTGCCAGCAGCCCCCGGTTAGATACGCAGTATTTT. This rearrangement joins TRBV7-8 to TRBJ2-3; D not certain. V was cut by 5 bases and J by 5 bases, with 8 bases left in between. The CDR3 consists of 12 residues. The V gene's germline CDR1 is SGHVS and CDR2 FQNEAQ.